Shown below are 28 T cell receptor beta chains from a single sample sequenced in a study of OX40 agonist ivuxolimab in advanced cancers. Measured with immunoSEQ multiplex PCR; TCRdb has only the in-frame clones, and not every one. Among tens of thousands of clones listed, more than 90% were seen once. Sequences were derived from CD4+ or CD8+ T cells sorted from blood, sampled in a trial of the OX40 agonist ivuxolimab. The receptors stem from an adult with an advanced solid tumor such as melanoma, head and neck, liver or kidney cancer.

The chain is built from TRBV4-1 and TRBJ2-7, with D possibly TRBD1 on 5 matching bases. This CDR3 is built from 14 residues. Germline-derived CDR1 and CDR2 are MGHRA and YSYEKL. V was clipped by 2 bases and J by 0 bases, with 8 bases between them. CDR3: CASSQSDSSYEQYF. CDR3 sequence (DNA): TGCGCCAGCAGCCAATCCGACAGCTCCTACGAGCAGTACTTC.

The chain links TRBV29-1 to TRBJ2-7, with D perhaps TRBD2 (5 bases). CDR3 length equals 12 residues. Trimming shortened V by 0 bases and J by 2 bases, and 5 bases separated the two germline ends. CDR1 SQVTM and CDR2 ANQGSEA come from the germline V gene. The CDR3 coding sequence is TGCAGCGTTGAAGACGGGACCTACGAGCAGTACTTC. It translates to CSVEDGTYEQYF.

This clone has more than one count but fewer than ten. The chain joins TRBV7-3 to TRBJ2-3, with 8 positions matching TRBD2. V lost 5 bases and J lost 5; bases outside the gene matches: 9. Germline V lookup: CDR1 SGHTA, CDR2 FQGTGA. The CDR3 contains 15 residues. CDR3 in amino acids: CASSAVGGAGDTQYF. The CDR3 DNA is TGTGCCAGCAGCGCTGTCGGGGGGGCCGGAGATACGCAGTATTTT.

The chain combines TRBV4-1 with TRBJ1-2; D not certain. The germline V gene encodes CDR1 MGHRA and CDR2 YSYEKL. This CDR3 has 15 amino acids. The V and J ends lost 4 bases and 4 bases respectively, with 16 bases between them. The CDR3 loop is CASSPKLTSSYGYTF. The CDR3 DNA reads as TGCGCCAGCAGCCCCAAACTAACCTCCAGCTATGGCTACACCTTC.

The chain couples TRBV11-2 to TRBJ2-2; 7 nucleotides align to TRBD2. The V and J ends lost 0 bases and 7 bases, in that order; junction bases with no gene match: 11. The CDR3 runs to 17 residues. CDR1 is SGHAT and CDR2 is FQNNGV in the germline V gene. The CDR3: CASSLDAGRLSVGELFF. The CDR3 nucleotides read TGTGCCAGCAGCTTAGACGCCGGGAGGCTGTCCGTCGGGGAGCTGTTTTTT.

V and J are TRBV27 and TRBJ1-4; 8 nucleotides line up with TRBD1. This CDR3 is built from 16 residues. Germline CDR1 and CDR2: MNHEY and SMNVEV (reference sequence). Trimming took 0 bases from V and 8 from J; bases not matched to a gene: 8. CDR3 coding DNA: TGTGCCAGCAGTTTATCGAGCGGACAGGGTAACGAAAAACTGTTTTTT. Translation: CASSLSSGQGNEKLFF.

This chain connects TRBV7-6 to TRBJ2-3; D unresolved. Trimming shortened V by 1 base and J by 0 bases, and 11 bases separated the two germline ends. The length of the CDR3 is 16 residues. Looked up from germline, CDR1 is SGHVS and CDR2 is FNYEAQ. CDR3 DNA: TGTGCCAGCAGCTTAGATAATCACCTTAGCACAGATACGCAGTATTTT. It encodes CASSLDNHLSTDTQYF.

The chain has TRBV2 and TRBJ2-3; 8 bases map to TRBD1. The J segment lost 2 bases and the V segment lost 9 bases, leaving 10 bases of the junction unmatched. Germline loops: CDR1 SNHLY, CDR2 FYNNEI. This CDR3 contains 15 residues. In DNA form, the CDR3 reads TGTGCCAGTAAAGCCCCGACAGGGGCCACAGATACGCAGTATTTT. Translating it yields CASKAPTGATDTQYF.

The chain uses TRBV14 and TRBJ2-1; D is unresolved. This CDR3 region has 13 residues. Germline V gene data show CDR1 as SGHDN and CDR2 as FVKESK. V was trimmed by 6 bases and J by 0 bases, leaving 6 bases between them. The CDR3 region has the DNA TGTGCCAGCAGTCTAAGCTCCTACAATGAGCAGTTCTTC. Translation: CASSLSSYNEQFF.

This chain uses TRBV4-1 with TRBJ2-7; a possible D gene is TRBD2 (6 bases). The CDR3 is made up of 15 amino acids. Germline CDR1 MGHRA, CDR2 YSYEKL. Trimming cost V 0 bases and J 7 bases, with 16 bases left between them. For the CDR3, the DNA is TGCGCCAGCAGCCAAGATGGAGGGAGGCCGGGGGAGCAGTACTTC. This translates into CASSQDGGRPGEQYF.

This clone has a single count. The rearrangement uses TRBV7-3 and TRBJ2-2, with D perhaps matching TRBD1 (7 bases). Trimming stripped 7 bases from V and 5 bases from J, with 8 bases between. Per germline, CDR1 SGHTA and CDR2 FQGTGA. There are 12 residues in the CDR3. The CDR3 bases are TGTGCCAGCACAGGGGGGACCGGGGAGCTGTTTTTT. The encoded protein is CASTGGTGELFF.

The chain combines TRBV7-2 with TRBJ2-5; D gene uncertain. Germline lookup yields CDR1 SGHTA and CDR2 FQGNSA. Trimming stripped 5 bases from V and 0 bases from J, with 4 bases between. The CDR3 is 12 amino acids. The CDR3, as DNA: TGTGCCAGCAGCCAATACCAAGAGACCCAGTACTTC. It translates to CASSQYQETQYF.

This clone has more than one count but fewer than ten. The gene calls are TRBV15 and TRBJ1-2; D remains ambiguous. Germline CDR1 LNHNV, CDR2 YYDKDF (reference sequence). V was trimmed by 0 bases and J by 4 bases, leaving 9 bases between them. This CDR3 is built from 14 residues. The CDR3 spells CATSRDVGLYGYTF. The DNA of the CDR3 is TGTGCCACCAGCAGAGATGTAGGGCTCTATGGCTACACCTTC. Variable domain in full (rest from reference TRBV15 and TRBJ1-2): DAMVIQNPRYQVTQFGKPVTLSCSQTLNHNVMYWYQQKSSQAPKLLFHYYDKDFNNEADTPDNFQSRRPNTSFCFLDIRSPGLGDTAMYLCATSRDVGLYGYTFGSGTRLTVV.

The chain joins TRBV28 to TRBJ2-7; 7 bases fit TRBD1. J was trimmed by 5 bases and V by 9 bases; bases with no gene match: 7. Germline CDR1 is MDHEN and CDR2 is SYDVKM. CDR3 length: 12 residues. The CDR3 DNA follows: TGTGCCAGTTCGACAGGGCTAGACGAGCAGTACTTC. This gives the protein CASSTGLDEQYF.

J is TRBJ2-3 and V is TRBV4-1; D not certain. V was cut by 4 bases and J by 0 bases, with 8 bases left in between. The germline CDR1 and CDR2 sequences are MGHRA and YSYEKL. The CDR3 runs 14 residues. The CDR3 sequence: CASSPSFSTDTQYF. CDR3 in DNA: TGCGCCAGCAGCCCTTCCTTTAGCACAGATACGCAGTATTTT.

This clone was observed a single time. The chain carries TRBV25-1 and TRBJ2-1, with 8 bases aligning to TRBD2. The CDR3 totals 15 residues. V shed 8 bases and J 0 bases; nucleotides not matched to a gene: 6. The V gene's germline CDR1 is MGHDK and CDR2 SYGVNS. This CDR3 is CASPLGTSSYNEQFF. The CDR3 region has the DNA TGTGCCAGCCCCCTAGGGACTAGCTCCTACAATGAGCAGTTCTTC.

The chain recombines TRBV10-2 with TRBJ2-1; 12 nucleotides line up with TRBD2. The germline gives CDR1 WSHSY, CDR2 SAAADI. There are 16 residues in the CDR3. The V segment lost 5 bases and the J segment 3 bases; nucleotides outside the gene matches: 5. The CDR3 loop is CASSQLAGGYYNEQFF. The CDR3 nucleotides are TGCGCCAGCAGTCAGCTAGCGGGGGGGTACTACAATGAGCAGTTCTTC.

The CDR3: CASSPRTGVNTEAFF. In nucleotides, the CDR3 is TGTGCCAGCAGCCCAAGGACAGGGGTGAACACTGAAGCTTTCTTT. The chain combines TRBV9 with TRBJ1-1, with 9 positions matching TRBD1. This CDR3 has 15 amino acids. J lost 0 bases, V lost 4 bases, and 4 bases had no gene match. CDR1 and CDR2 from the germline V gene are SGDLS and YYNGEE.

The gene calls are TRBV9 and TRBJ2-3; 10 bases align to TRBD1. Germline V lookup: CDR1 SGDLS, CDR2 YYNGEE. With V trimmed by 3 bases and J by 6 bases, 13 bases remained unmatched. This CDR3 contains 17 residues. The CDR3 here is CASSGPGTGAVDDTQYF. CDR3 DNA: TGTGCCAGCAGCGGACCCGGGACAGGGGCCGTGGACGATACGCAGTATTTT.

The chain links TRBV6-1 to TRBJ1-1, with unresolved D. CDR3 length equals 15 residues. The V end lost 2 bases, the J end lost 3 bases, and 13 bases lay between the germline ends. Germline V gene sequence: CDR1 MNHNS, CDR2 SASEGT. CDR3 sequence reads: CASSELNGRDTEAFF. The CDR3 DNA follows: TGTGCCAGCAGTGAATTAAACGGGCGGGACACTGAAGCTTTCTTT.

The genes are TRBV2 and TRBJ2-3; D possibly matches TRBD1 or TRBD2 (5 bases each). Per the germline V gene, CDR1 is SNHLY and CDR2 is FYNNEI. V shed 7 bases and J shed 0 bases, with 20 bases lying between them. The CDR3 totals 17 residues. Written as DNA, the CDR3 is TGTGCCAGCAACTCTCTAGTGGGACGAGATAGCACAGATACGCAGTATTTT. Protein sequence: CASNSLVGRDSTDTQYF.

The J gene is TRBJ1-2, the V gene TRBV30; D gene uncertain. The germline CDR1 and CDR2 sequences are GTSNPN and SVGIG (reference sequence). The CDR3 sequence is 12 residues long. Trimming removed 0 bases from V and 8 bases from J, with 10 bases in between. CDR3 bases: TGTGCCTGGAGTGTTGGGCTTGGAGGCTACACCTTC. Translating gives CAWSVGLGGYTF.

This chain connects TRBV11-1 to TRBJ2-1; D remains ambiguous. The germline gives CDR1 SGHAT, CDR2 FQDESV (reference sequence). The CDR3 is 12 amino acids. V lost 7 bases, J lost 4 bases, and 8 bases lay in between. This CDR3 is CASTQDYNEQFF. As DNA, the CDR3 is TGTGCCAGCACCCAGGATTACAATGAGCAGTTCTTC.

The chain is built from TRBV4-1 and TRBJ2-2; D ambiguous. V shed 1 base and J shed 7 bases, with 7 bases lying between them. Germline CDR1 reads MGHRA; CDR2 reads YSYEKL. CDR3 length: 13 residues. CDR3 nucleotide sequence: TGCGCCAGCAGCCAAGTCTCCCACGGGGAGCTGTTTTTT. The encoded protein is CASSQVSHGELFF.

The chain employs TRBV4-1 and TRBJ2-6; 12 positions agree with TRBD1. The junction had 5 bases not matched to a gene; V was cut back by 4 bases and J by 1 base. The germline CDR1 and CDR2 sequences are MGHRA and YSYEKL. The CDR3 length is 18 residues. The CDR3 here is CASSPEGQGASGANVLTF. CDR3 nucleotides: TGCGCCAGCAGCCCGGAGGGACAGGGGGCTTCTGGGGCCAACGTCCTGACTTTC.

The genes are TRBV10-3 and TRBJ2-2; no reliable D call. Trimming took off 8 bases at V and 0 bases at J, with 13 bases between the two ends. Germline CDR1 reads ENHRY; CDR2 reads SYGVKD. The CDR3 spans 15 residues. CDR3 nucleotide sequence: TGTGCCATCTTAAACGAAATAGCGAACACCGGGGAGCTGTTTTTT. Residues: CAILNEIANTGELFF.

This chain connects TRBV9 to TRBJ1-1; D not certain. The germline gives CDR1 SGDLS, CDR2 YYNGEE. Trimming stripped 0 bases from V and 0 bases from J, with 6 bases between. This CDR3 has 14 amino acids. As DNA, the CDR3 is TGTGCCAGCAGCGTAGCACAAGTGAACACTGAAGCTTTCTTT. Translated: CASSVAQVNTEAFF.

A single count supports this clone. V and J are TRBV9 and TRBJ2-7; 10 bases line up with TRBD2. Trimming removed 4 bases from V and 4 bases from J; junction bases left unmatched: 14. CDR1 and CDR2 from the germline V gene are SGDLS and YYNGEE. The CDR3 has 17 amino acids. CDR3 residues: CASSPASGAGGEYEQYF. The CDR3, as DNA: TGTGCCAGCAGCCCCGCCTCGGGAGCGGGGGGGGAATACGAGCAGTACTTC.